The next 4 T cell receptor beta chains were all read from a single sample in a study of Graves' ophthalmopathy and Graves' hyperthyroidism (dated by TCRdb to 2017 to 2018). Data came from an Illumina HiSeq 2000. For repertoire sequencing, the TCR beta CDR3 regions were amplified from RNA transcripts. A first-round RT-PCR used HTBI primers with the Qiagen OneStep RT-PCR kit, followed by a second-round multiplex PCR, size selection and purification. Using fastp at Q25 and MiXCR, TCRdb reprocessed the public reads and kept productive beta chains. Each entry is one CDR3 protein sequence, shown with its most common DNA and genes. In this sample the table shows approximately 480,000 distinct CDR3 sequences, approximately 15% of which occur a single time. The top ten hold 8% to 10% of the sample. Sequencing was done on a sample of blood. The receptor set was obtained from a woman in her twenties or thirties with Graves' ophthalmopathy. Donor details come from another sample of the same person, matched by shared clones.

This clonotype has a count of ten or more. The rearrangement uses TRBV28 and TRBJ1-1; TRBD1 is a possible D gene (6 bases). V gave up 4 bases and J gave up 1 base, with 16 bases separating them. The CDR3 extends over 16 amino acids. Germline V gene sequence: CDR1 MDHEN, CDR2 SYDVKM. The CDR3 region is CASSSPYRDKNTEAFF. DNA for the CDR3: TGTGCCAGCAGTTCACCCTACCGGGACAAGAACACTGAAGCTTTCTTT. The variable domain in full, completed from reference TRBV28 and TRBJ1-1, reads DVKVTQSSRYLVKRTGEKVFLECVQDMDHENMFWYRQDPGLGLRLIYFSYDVKMKEKGDIPEGYSVSREKKERFSLILESASTNQTSMYLCASSSPYRDKNTEAFFGQGTRLTVV.

On this clonotype itself: A read error may explain this, as a much larger clone is one base away. The rearrangement joins TRBV6-2 or TRBV6-3 to TRBJ2-7; TRBD2 agrees at 14 bases. CDR3 length equals 20 residues. With 6 bases clipped from V and 5 bases from J, the junction kept 21 bases outside the gene matches. Germline lookup yields CDR1 MNHEY and CDR2 SVGEGT. DNA for the CDR3: TGTGCCAGCAGACCCGACCCTGGGACTAGCGGGAGTATAGGTTCCCACGAGCAGTACTTC. It is translated as CASRPDPGTSGSIGSHEQYF.

Many counts were recorded for this clonotype. The rearrangement links TRBV6-1 to TRBJ1-6; no clear D. The V end was cut by 6 bases, the J end by 11 bases, with 20 bases between. Germline CDR1 MNHNS, CDR2 SASEGT. The CDR3 has 15 amino acids. The CDR3 DNA follows: TGTGCCAGCAGACCCGGGAGGGCCGAGAATCCACCCCTCCACTTT. Translated: CASRPGRAENPPLHF.

This clonotype was detected ten times or more. The V and J genes are TRBV15 and TRBJ1-2, with D perhaps TRBD1 (5 bases). CDR1 and CDR2 (germline): LNHNV, YYDKDF (reference sequence). V was clipped by 1 base and J by 8 bases, with 20 bases between them. The CDR3 covers 16 residues. The CDR3 DNA reads TGTGCCACCAGCAGAGTCCCGGGGCCAAGAGAGTACGGCTACACCTTC. Residues: CATSRVPGPREYGYTF.